This TCR beta chain is drawn from a study of shared clonotypes between healthy human individuals. Using immunoSEQ multiplex PCR, the repertoire was profiled, and TCRdb retains in-frame clones only, with some absent. The sample yields about a million clones, roughly 80% seen once. As regards this clone: The sample holds other DNA sequences that translate to the same CDR3.

The sample consisted of memory CD4+ T cells sorted from blood. Described subset: CD45RA-negative fraction. This TCR was sampled from a man younger than 35 in good health.

CDR3 sequence reads: CASSFVETQYF. CDR3 nucleotides: TGTGCCAGCAGCTTCGTGGAGACCCAGTACTTC. The V and J genes are TRBV7-9 and TRBJ2-5; D is uncertain. The CDR3 runs 11 residues. Germline CDR1 SEHNR, CDR2 FQNEAQ (reference sequence). Trimming pared 3 bases from V and 5 bases from J, leaving 4 bases between.